In its sample, the clone carrying this T cell receptor (beta chain) was seen a few times. This PCR relied on a set of 60 Vbeta primers and 13 Jbeta primers. Produced via immunoSEQ multiplex PCR; TCRdb's table is partial and in-frame only. This table has 140,000 or so clones, 60% to 80% appearing once. This entry belongs to a study of cytomegalovirus exposure and HLA in healthy donors. The sample consisted of PBMCs. This TCR came from a woman in her thirties in good health and CMV-seronegative.

For the CDR3, the DNA is TGTGCCAGCTCACTACTAGCGGGACTAGGGGAGCTGTTTTTT. This gives the protein CASSLLAGLGELFF. V usage is TRBV18 and J usage is TRBJ2-2, with TRBD2 matching 10 bases. The CDR3 runs to 14 residues. Germline V gene lookup returns CDR1 KGHSH and CDR2 LQKENI. V dropped 4 bases and J dropped 8; count of bases not matched to a gene: 4.